Detailed here is one T cell receptor beta chain. A much larger clone differs from this one at a single base, so this may be a read error. No DNA is shown, since the ends of the CDR3 on it are uncertain; the CDR3 is the one TCRdb lists. TCRdb redid the calling of the 5' RACE reads with MiXCR, one entry per CDR3 protein. The table records about 66,000 distinct CDR3 sequences, around 5% of them present only once. The sample belongs to a study of neurological immune-mediated disorders. Germline lookup yields CDR1 SGHTA and CDR2 FQGNSA. The CDR3 adds up to 14 amino acids, both ends counted. This receptor was obtained from a woman aged 25 to 39 with multiple sclerosis. Sequences were obtained from PBMCs. The rearrangement links TRBV7-2 to TRBJ2-1; the table calls TRBD1, which could not be checked here. CDR3 residues: CASSSYAVGGGSFF.